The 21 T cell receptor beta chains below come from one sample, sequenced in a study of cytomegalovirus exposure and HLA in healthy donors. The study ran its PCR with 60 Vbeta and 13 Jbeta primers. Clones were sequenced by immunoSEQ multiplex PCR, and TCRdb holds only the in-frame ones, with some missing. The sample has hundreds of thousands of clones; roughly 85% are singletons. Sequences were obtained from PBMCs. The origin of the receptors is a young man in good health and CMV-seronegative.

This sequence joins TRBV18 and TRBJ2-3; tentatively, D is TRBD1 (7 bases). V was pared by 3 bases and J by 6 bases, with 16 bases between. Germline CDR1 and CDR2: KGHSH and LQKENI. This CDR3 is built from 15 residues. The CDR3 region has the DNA TGTGCCAGCTCACCCCGACAGGGAGGTAGCGATACGCAGTATTTT. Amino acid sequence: CASSPRQGGSDTQYF.

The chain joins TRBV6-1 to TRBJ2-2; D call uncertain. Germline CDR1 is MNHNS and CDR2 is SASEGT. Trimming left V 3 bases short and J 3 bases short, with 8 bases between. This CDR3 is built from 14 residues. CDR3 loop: CASSDQAHTGELFF. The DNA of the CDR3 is TGTGCCAGCAGTGATCAAGCGCACACCGGGGAGCTGTTTTTT.

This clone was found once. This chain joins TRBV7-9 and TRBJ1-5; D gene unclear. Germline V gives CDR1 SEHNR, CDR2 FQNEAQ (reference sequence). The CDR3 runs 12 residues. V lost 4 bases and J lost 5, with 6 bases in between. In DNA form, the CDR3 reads TGTGCCAGCAGCTCACTACATCAGCCCCAGCATTTT. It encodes CASSSLHQPQHF.

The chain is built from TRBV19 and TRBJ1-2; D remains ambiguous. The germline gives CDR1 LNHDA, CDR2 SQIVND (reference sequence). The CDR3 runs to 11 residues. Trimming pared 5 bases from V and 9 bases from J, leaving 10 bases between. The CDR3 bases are TGTGCCAGTAGTGCGGATTTACGCTACACCTTC. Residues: CASSADLRYTF.

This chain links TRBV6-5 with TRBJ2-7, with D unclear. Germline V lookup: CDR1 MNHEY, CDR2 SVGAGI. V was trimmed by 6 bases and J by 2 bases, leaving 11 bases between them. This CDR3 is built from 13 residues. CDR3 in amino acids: CASSRIGPYEQYF. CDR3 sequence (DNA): TGTGCCAGCAGCCGGATTGGGCCCTACGAGCAGTACTTC.

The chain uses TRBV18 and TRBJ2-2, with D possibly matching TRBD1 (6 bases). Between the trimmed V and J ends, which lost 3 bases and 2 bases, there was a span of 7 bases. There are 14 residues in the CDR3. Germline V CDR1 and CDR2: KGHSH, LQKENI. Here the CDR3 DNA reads TGTGCCAGCTCACCGGGACACAACACCGGGGAGCTGTTTTTT. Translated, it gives CASSPGHNTGELFF.

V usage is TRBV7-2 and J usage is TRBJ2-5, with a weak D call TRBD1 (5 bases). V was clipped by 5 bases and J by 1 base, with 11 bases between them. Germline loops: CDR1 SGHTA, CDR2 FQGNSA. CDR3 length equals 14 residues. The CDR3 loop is CASSRQMSQETQYF. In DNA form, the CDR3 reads TGTGCCAGCAGCCGACAGATGAGCCAAGAGACCCAGTACTTC.

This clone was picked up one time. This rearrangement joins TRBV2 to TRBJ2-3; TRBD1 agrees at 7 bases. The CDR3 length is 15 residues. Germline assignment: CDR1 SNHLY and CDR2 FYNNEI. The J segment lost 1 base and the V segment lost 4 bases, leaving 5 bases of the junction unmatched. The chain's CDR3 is CASSVDRAGTDTQYF. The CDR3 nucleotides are TGTGCCAGCAGTGTCGACAGGGCGGGCACAGATACGCAGTATTTT.

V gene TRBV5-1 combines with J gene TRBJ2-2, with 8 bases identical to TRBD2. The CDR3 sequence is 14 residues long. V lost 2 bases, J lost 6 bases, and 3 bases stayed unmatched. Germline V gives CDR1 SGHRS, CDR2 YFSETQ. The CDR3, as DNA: TGCGCCAGCAGCTTTTCGGGGGGGCCCGGGGAGCTGTTTTTT. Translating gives CASSFSGGPGELFF.

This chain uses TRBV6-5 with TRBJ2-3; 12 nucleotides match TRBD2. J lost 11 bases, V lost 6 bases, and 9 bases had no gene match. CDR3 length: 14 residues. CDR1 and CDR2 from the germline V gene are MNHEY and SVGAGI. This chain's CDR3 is CASRLAGGPLGQYF. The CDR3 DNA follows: TGTGCCAGCAGACTAGCGGGAGGCCCTCTCGGGCAGTATTTT.

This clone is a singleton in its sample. The chain's CDR3 is CAIRNGGQGATYEQYF. The CDR3 DNA follows: TGTGCCATCAGGAACGGGGGACAGGGGGCGACCTACGAGCAGTACTTC. The chain links TRBV10-3 to TRBJ2-7; TRBD1 aligns across 12 bases. There are 16 residues in the CDR3. Losses at the gene ends were 6 bases for V and 2 bases for J; bases not matched to a gene: 8. Germline assignment: CDR1 ENHRY and CDR2 SYGVKD.

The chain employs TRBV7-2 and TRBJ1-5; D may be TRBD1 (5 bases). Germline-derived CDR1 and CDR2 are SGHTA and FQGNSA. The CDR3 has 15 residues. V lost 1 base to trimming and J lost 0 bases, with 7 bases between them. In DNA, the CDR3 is TGTGCCAGCAGCTTAGGACAGCATAGCAATCAGCCCCAGCATTTT. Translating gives CASSLGQHSNQPQHF.

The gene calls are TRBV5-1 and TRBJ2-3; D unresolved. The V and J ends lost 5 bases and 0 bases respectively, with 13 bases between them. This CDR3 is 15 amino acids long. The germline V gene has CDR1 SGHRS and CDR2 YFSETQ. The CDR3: CASSQGDGSTDTQYF. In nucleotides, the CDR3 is TGCGCCAGCAGTCAAGGAGACGGTAGCACAGATACGCAGTATTTT.

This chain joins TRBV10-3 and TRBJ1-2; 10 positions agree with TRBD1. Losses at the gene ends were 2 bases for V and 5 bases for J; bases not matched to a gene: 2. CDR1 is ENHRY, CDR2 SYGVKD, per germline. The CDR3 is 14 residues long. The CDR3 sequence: CAISETGQGYGYTF. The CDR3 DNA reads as TGTGCCATCAGTGAGACGGGACAGGGGTATGGCTACACCTTC.

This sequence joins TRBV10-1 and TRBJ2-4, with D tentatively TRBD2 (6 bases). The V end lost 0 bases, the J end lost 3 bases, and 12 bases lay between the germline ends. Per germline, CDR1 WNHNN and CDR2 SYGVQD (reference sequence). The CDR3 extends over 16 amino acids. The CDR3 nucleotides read TGCGCCAGCAGTGAGTCACCAGCGGGCCTCAAAAACATTCAGTACTTC. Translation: CASSESPAGLKNIQYF.

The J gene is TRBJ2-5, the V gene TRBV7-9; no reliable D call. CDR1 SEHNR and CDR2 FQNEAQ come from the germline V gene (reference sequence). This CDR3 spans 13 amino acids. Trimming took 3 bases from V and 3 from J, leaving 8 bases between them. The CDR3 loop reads CASSFEQKETQYF. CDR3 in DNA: TGTGCCAGCAGCTTCGAACAGAAAGAGACCCAGTACTTC.

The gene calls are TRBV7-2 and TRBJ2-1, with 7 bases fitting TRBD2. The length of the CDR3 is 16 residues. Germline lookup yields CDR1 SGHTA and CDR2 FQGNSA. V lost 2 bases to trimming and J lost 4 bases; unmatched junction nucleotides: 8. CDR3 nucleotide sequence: TGTGCCAGCAGCTTATTTCCGGGGAGGGCTTACAATGAGCAGTTCTTC. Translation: CASSLFPGRAYNEQFF.

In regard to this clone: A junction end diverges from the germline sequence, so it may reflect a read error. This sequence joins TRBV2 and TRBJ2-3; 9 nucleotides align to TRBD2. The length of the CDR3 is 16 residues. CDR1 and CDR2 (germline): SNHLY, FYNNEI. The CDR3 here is CASIERLAETTDTQYF. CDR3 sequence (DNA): TGTGCCAGCATTGAACGACTAGCGGAGACCACAGATACGCAGTATTTT.

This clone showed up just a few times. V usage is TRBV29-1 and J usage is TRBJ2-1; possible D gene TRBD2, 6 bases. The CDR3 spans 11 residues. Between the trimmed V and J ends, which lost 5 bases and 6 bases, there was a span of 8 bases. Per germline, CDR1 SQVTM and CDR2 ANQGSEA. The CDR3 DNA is TGCAGCGTTTCGGGGGTCAATGAGCAGTTCTTC. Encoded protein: CSVSGVNEQFF.

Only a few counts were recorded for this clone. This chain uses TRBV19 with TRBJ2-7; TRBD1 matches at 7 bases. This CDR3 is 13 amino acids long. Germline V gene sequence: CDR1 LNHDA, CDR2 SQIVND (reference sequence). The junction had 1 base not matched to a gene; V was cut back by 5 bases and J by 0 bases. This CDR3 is CASSGDSSYEQYF. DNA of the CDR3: TGTGCCAGTAGTGGGGACAGCTCCTACGAGCAGTACTTC. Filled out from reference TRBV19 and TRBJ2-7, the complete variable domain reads DGGITQSPKYLFRKEGQNVTLSCEQNLNHDAMYWYRQDPGQGLRLIYYSQIVNDFQKGDIAEGYSVSREKKESFPLTVTSAQKNPTAFYLCASSGDSSYEQYFGPGTRLTVT.

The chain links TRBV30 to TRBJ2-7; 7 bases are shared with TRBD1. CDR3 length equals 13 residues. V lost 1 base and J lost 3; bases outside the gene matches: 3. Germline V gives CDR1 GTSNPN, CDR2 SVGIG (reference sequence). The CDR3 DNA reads TGTGCCTGGAGTGGGACAGGAAACTACGAGCAGTACTTC. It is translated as CAWSGTGNYEQYF.